The 20 T cell receptor beta chains below come from one sample, sequenced in a study of blood T cells in healthy people across ages. Primed by a sample-barcoded 5' primer and a J-beta primer mix, a second PCR proceeded for 7 to 11 cycles. Via MiXCR, TCRdb re-called the 5' RACE reads, giving one row per CDR3 protein. The sample carries 1.5 million to 2 million distinct CDR3 sequences, 28% recorded once. The sample consisted of blood. These TCRs come from a woman in her twenties or thirties in good health.

This rearrangement joins TRBV29-1 to TRBJ2-7; 11 bases fit TRBD1. This CDR3 contains 12 residues. CDR1 is SQVTM and CDR2 is ANQGSEA in the germline V gene. The ends lost 7 bases at V and 6 bases at J; junction bases unmatched: 5. This chain's CDR3 is CSGLGTGGEQYF. The DNA of the CDR3 is TGCAGCGGTCTCGGGACAGGGGGCGAGCAGTACTTC.

The gene calls are TRBV2 and TRBJ2-3, with no clear D. Per germline, CDR1 SNHLY and CDR2 FYNNEI. This CDR3 region has 12 residues. Trimming pared 6 bases from V and 9 bases from J, leaving 13 bases between. The CDR3 DNA reads TGTGCCAGCAGGGGCGGTGGTAGGACGCAGTATTTT. This translates into CASRGGGRTQYF. The full variable domain, with the rest looked up from reference TRBV2 and TRBJ2-3, is EPEVTQTPSHQVTQMGQEVILRCVPISNHLYFYWYRQILGQKVEFLVSFYNNEISEKSEIFDDQFSVERPDGSNFTLKIRSTKLEDSAMYFCASRGGGRTQYFGPGTRLTVL.

In its sample, this clonotype was seen a few times. The germline gene is not matched at one end of the junction; a read error may be the cause. The chain links TRBV9 to TRBJ2-1, with D possibly TRBD1 on 6 matching bases. Germline CDR1 reads SGDLS; CDR2 reads YYNGEE. The CDR3 spans 19 residues. The CDR3 spells CACSGQRKGWGSLYNEQFF. CDR3 in DNA: TGTGCCTGCAGCGGACAGCGTAAAGGATGGGGTTCCCTCTACAATGAGCAGTTCTTC. The whole variable domain, filled in from reference TRBV9 and TRBJ2-1, reads DSGVTQTPKHLITATGQRVTLRCSPRSGDLSVYWYQQSLDQGLQFLIQYYNGEERAKGNILERFSAQQFPDLHSELNLSSLELGDSALYFCACSGQRKGWGSLYNEQFFGPGTRLTVL.

The chain employs TRBV10-1 and TRBJ2-2; a weak D match, TRBD2 (5 bases). V gave up 0 bases and J gave up 3 bases, with 8 bases separating them. Germline CDR1 WNHNN, CDR2 SYGVQD (reference sequence). CDR3 length: 15 residues. CDR3 sequence reads: CASSESSVDTGELFF. The CDR3 DNA follows: TGCGCCAGCAGTGAGTCTAGCGTAGACACCGGGGAGCTGTTTTTT.

Details on this clonotype: Relative to the germline gene, one junction end is altered; a read error may explain this. The chain couples TRBV6-1 to TRBJ2-5, with 13 bases identical to TRBD2. The germline V gene has CDR1 MNHNS and CDR2 SASEGT. This CDR3 has 18 residues. Written as DNA, the CDR3 is TGTACCAGCAGCCACGGACTAGCGGGGGCCCAGTACCAAGAGACCCAGTACTTC. This gives the protein CTSSHGLAGAQYQETQYF.

This clonotype was counted at least ten times. The J gene is TRBJ2-5, the V gene TRBV5-6; TRBD2 is a possible D gene (7 bases). The CDR3 is 19 amino acids. The V end was cut by 2 bases, the J end by 4 bases, with 27 bases between. The germline gives CDR1 SGHDT, CDR2 YYEEEE. CDR3 sequence: CASSFRGGTNRKRPETQYF. The CDR3 nucleotides are TGTGCCAGCAGCTTTAGGGGAGGGACAAACCGAAAACGTCCAGAGACCCAGTACTTC.

This clonotype was observed many times. This CDR3 reads CSARSVRQGSNQPQHF. CDR3 in DNA: TGCAGTGCTAGATCCGTAAGACAGGGAAGCAATCAGCCCCAGCATTTT. V gene TRBV20-1 combines with J gene TRBJ1-5; the match to TRBD1 covers 7 bases. Germline CDR1 DFQATT, CDR2 SNEGSKA (reference sequence). The CDR3 loop spans 16 amino acids. With V trimmed by 2 bases and J by 1 base, 8 bases remained unmatched.

In its sample, this clonotype was seen once. The V and J genes are TRBV5-5 and TRBJ1-2; TRBD1 matches 7 bases. V trimming: 5 bases; J trimming: 4 bases; junction bases outside the gene matches: 11. CDR3 length: 15 residues. The germline CDR1 and CDR2 sequences are SGHKS and YYEKEE (reference sequence). The CDR3 coding sequence is TGTGCCAGCAGTTCAACAACAGGGGATGGCTATGGCTACACCTTC. It specifies CASSSTTGDGYGYTF.

The sample holds many counts of this clonotype. The chain is built from TRBV7-2 and TRBJ2-7; 9 nucleotides agree with TRBD1. With V trimmed by 5 bases and J by 2 bases, 10 bases remained unmatched. Germline lookup yields CDR1 SGHTA and CDR2 FQGNSA. The CDR3 spans 16 residues. Here the CDR3 reads CASSALGQGRTYEQYF. The CDR3 bases are TGTGCCAGCAGCGCACTCGGACAGGGGAGGACCTACGAGCAGTACTTC.

This clonotype was detected only a few times. V usage is TRBV6-5 and J usage is TRBJ2-7, with D perhaps assigned TRBD1 or TRBD2 (5 bases each). This CDR3 contains 16 residues. Germline assignment: CDR1 MNHEY and CDR2 SVGAGI. Between the trimmed V and J ends, which lost 0 bases and 2 bases, there was a span of 14 bases. CDR3 protein: CASSYSEPGTAYEQYF. The CDR3 DNA reads as TGTGCCAGCAGTTACTCCGAACCCGGGACGGCCTACGAGCAGTACTTC.

This clonotype was seen more than once but under ten times. This chain links TRBV30 with TRBJ1-5; D possibly corresponds to TRBD1 (5 bases). The CDR3 extends over 13 amino acids. From germline, CDR1 is GTSNPN and CDR2 SVGIG (reference sequence). Between the trimmed V and J ends, which lost 0 bases and 9 bases, there was a span of 12 bases. CDR3 protein: CAWSVGTARPQHF. Written as DNA, the CDR3 is TGTGCCTGGAGTGTAGGGACGGCGCGGCCCCAGCATTTT.

This clonotype was seen repeatedly, ten times or more. The CDR3: CASSLATEDTQYF. CDR3 coding DNA: TGTGCCAGCAGCTTAGCTACGGAAGATACGCAGTATTTT. The chain is built from TRBV11-1 and TRBJ2-3; D unresolved. Germline V gene data show CDR1 as SGHAT and CDR2 as FQDESV (reference sequence). There are 13 residues in the CDR3. V dropped 0 bases and J dropped 5 bases, with 6 bases sitting between them.

This clonotype was found a few times. The chain has TRBV28 and TRBJ2-4; possibly TRBD1 for D (5 bases). The CDR3 has 14 residues. Per the germline V gene, CDR1 is MDHEN and CDR2 is SYDVKM. With 3 bases removed from V and 8 bases from J, the gap between germline ends came to 14 bases. CDR3 loop: CASSFPQGTDIQYF. The CDR3 bases are TGTGCCAGCAGTTTCCCCCAGGGTACGGACATTCAGTACTTC.

The chain joins TRBV27 to TRBJ2-1, with D perhaps TRBD2 (6 bases). CDR1 and CDR2 from the germline V gene are MNHEY and SMNVEV (reference sequence). This CDR3 contains 14 residues. V lost 0 bases and J lost 12, with 15 bases in between. CDR3 bases: TGTGCCAGCAGTTTATCCGGGACTGTCCATGGGCAGTTCTTC. This sequence encodes CASSLSGTVHGQFF.

This clonotype appeared a few times. The rearrangement uses TRBV3-1 and TRBJ2-7, with TRBD2 matching 9 bases. J gave up 1 base and V 1 base, and 5 bases lay outside the gene matches. The CDR3 contains 16 residues. CDR1 and CDR2 (germline): LGHDT, YNNKEL (reference sequence). Here the CDR3 DNA reads TGTGCCAGCAGCCAAGTGAGACTAGCGGTTTCCTACGAGCAGTACTTC. Translated, it gives CASSQVRLAVSYEQYF.

This clonotype occurred once. This sequence joins TRBV3-1 and TRBJ1-1, with D unclear. Germline V gene sequence: CDR1 LGHDT, CDR2 YNNKEL (reference sequence). The CDR3 sequence is 12 residues long. Trimming took off 1 base at V and 11 bases at J, with 11 bases between the two ends. In DNA form, the CDR3 reads TGTGCCAGCAGCCAAGTAAACGCTGCTGCTTTCTTT. Protein sequence: CASSQVNAAAFF.

This clonotype occurred many times. CDR3 bases: TGCAGCGTTGATGAGGGAGATACGCAGTATTTT. Translated: CSVDEGDTQYF. The chain uses TRBV29-1 and TRBJ2-3, with D possibly TRBD2 on 5 matching bases. The CDR3 has 11 residues. V lost 3 bases to trimming and J lost 5 bases, with 6 bases between them. The germline CDR1 and CDR2 sequences are SQVTM and ANQGSEA.

For this clonotype: An end of the junction does not agree with germline; a read error may underlie this. The V call is TRBV9, the J call TRBJ1-2; possibly TRBD1 for D (5 bases). The CDR3 is made up of 13 amino acids. Germline-derived CDR1 and CDR2 are SGDLS and YYNGEE. This chain's CDR3 is CTSSPGSNYGYTF. The CDR3 DNA is TGTACCAGCAGCCCAGGGTCTAACTATGGCTACACCTTC.

This sequence joins TRBV19 and TRBJ2-3, with TRBD2 matching over 12 bases. V trimming: 5 bases; J trimming: 0 bases; junction bases outside the gene matches: 6. The germline gives CDR1 LNHDA, CDR2 SQIVND (reference sequence). This CDR3 is built from 17 residues. Here the CDR3 reads CASSPTTSGRSTDTQYF. CDR3 bases: TGTGCCAGTAGTCCCACGACTAGCGGGAGAAGCACAGATACGCAGTATTTT.

This clonotype has a handful of counts. The V gene is TRBV7-2, the J gene TRBJ2-7, with D unresolved. Trimming pared 5 bases from V and 1 base from J, leaving 12 bases between. The CDR3 has 14 residues. Germline lookup yields CDR1 SGHTA and CDR2 FQGNSA. CDR3 loop: CASSLAFVSYEQYF. In nucleotides, the CDR3 is TGTGCCAGCAGCCTTGCTTTTGTGTCCTACGAGCAGTACTTC.